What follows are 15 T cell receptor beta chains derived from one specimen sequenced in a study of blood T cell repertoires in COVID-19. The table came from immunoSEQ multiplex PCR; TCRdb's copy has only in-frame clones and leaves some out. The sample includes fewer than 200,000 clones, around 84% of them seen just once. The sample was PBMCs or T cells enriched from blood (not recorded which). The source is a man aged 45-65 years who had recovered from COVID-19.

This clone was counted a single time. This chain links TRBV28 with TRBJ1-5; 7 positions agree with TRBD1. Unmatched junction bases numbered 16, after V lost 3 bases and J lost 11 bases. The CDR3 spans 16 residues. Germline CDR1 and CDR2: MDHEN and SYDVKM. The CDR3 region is CASSFYPEGAQKAQHF. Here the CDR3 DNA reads TGTGCCAGCAGTTTTTACCCAGAGGGGGCGCAGAAGGCCCAGCATTTT.

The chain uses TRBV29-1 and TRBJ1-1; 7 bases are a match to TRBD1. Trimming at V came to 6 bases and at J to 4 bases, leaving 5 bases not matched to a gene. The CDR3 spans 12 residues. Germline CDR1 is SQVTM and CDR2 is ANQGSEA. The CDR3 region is CSVKGAPTEAFF. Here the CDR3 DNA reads TGCAGCGTAAAGGGGGCGCCCACTGAAGCTTTCTTT.

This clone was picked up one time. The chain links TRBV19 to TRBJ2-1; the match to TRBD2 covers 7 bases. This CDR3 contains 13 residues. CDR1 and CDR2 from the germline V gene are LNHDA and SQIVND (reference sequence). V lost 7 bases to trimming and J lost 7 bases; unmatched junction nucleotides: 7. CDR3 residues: CASTSGGGNEQFF. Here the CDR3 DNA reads TGTGCCAGTACCTCCGGGGGAGGGAATGAGCAGTTCTTC.

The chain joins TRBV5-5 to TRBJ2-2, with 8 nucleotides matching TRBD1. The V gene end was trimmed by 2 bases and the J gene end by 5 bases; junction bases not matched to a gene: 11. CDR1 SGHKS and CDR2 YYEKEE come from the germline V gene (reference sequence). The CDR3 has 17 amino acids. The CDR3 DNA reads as TGTGCCAGCAGCTTATTCGACAGGGGAGTAAATACCGGGGAGCTGTTTTTT. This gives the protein CASSLFDRGVNTGELFF.

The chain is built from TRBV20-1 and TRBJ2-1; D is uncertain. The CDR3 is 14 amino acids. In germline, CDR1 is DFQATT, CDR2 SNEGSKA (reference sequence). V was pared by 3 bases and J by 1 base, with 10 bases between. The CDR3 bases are TGCAGTGCTAGTGATTCCAGTTCCTACAATGAGCAGTTCTTC. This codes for CSASDSSSYNEQFF.

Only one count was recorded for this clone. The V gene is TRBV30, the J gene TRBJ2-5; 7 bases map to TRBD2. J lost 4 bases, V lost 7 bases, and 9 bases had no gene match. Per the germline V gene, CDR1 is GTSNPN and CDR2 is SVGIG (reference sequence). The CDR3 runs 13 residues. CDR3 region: CASTGGPGETQYF. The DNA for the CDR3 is TGTGCCTCAACGGGGGGACCAGGAGAGACCCAGTACTTC.

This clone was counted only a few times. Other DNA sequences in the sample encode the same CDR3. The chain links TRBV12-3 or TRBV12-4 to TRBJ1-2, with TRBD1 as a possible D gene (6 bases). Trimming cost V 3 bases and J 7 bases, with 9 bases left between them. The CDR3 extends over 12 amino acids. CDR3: CASSFSGVGYTF. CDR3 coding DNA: TGTGCCAGCAGTTTCTCAGGGGTTGGCTACACCTTC.

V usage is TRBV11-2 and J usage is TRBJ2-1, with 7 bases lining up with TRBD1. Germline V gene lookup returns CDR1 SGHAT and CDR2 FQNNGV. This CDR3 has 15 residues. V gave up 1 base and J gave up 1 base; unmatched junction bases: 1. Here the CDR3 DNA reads TGTGCCAGCAGCTTAGGCAGGGGGTCCTACAATGAGCAGTTCTTC. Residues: CASSLGRGSYNEQFF.

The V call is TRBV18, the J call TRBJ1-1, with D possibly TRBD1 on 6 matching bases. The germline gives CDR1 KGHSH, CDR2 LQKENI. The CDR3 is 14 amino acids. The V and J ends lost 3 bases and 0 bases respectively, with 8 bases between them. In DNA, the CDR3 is TGTGCCAGCTCACCCAGGGGCATGAACACTGAAGCTTTCTTT. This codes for CASSPRGMNTEAFF.

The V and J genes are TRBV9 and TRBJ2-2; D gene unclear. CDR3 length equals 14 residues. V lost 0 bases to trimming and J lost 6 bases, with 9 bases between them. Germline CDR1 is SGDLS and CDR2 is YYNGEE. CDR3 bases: TGTGCCAGCAGCGTAGGCGGCATCCCCGGGGAGCTGTTTTTT. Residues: CASSVGGIPGELFF.

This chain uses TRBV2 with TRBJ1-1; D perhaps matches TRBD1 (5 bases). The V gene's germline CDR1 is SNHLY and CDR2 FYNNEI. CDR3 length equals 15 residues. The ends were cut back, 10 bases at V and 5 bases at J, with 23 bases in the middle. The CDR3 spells CATRSGLVLGTEAFF. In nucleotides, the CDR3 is TGTGCCACCAGGTCAGGGCTCGTTTTGGGTACTGAAGCTTTCTTT. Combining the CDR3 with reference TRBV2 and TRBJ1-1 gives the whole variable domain EPEVTQTPSHQVTQMGQEVILRCVPISNHLYFYWYRQILGQKVEFLVSFYNNEISEKSEIFDDQFSVERPDGSNFTLKIRSTKLEDSAMYFCATRSGLVLGTEAFFGQGTRLTVV.

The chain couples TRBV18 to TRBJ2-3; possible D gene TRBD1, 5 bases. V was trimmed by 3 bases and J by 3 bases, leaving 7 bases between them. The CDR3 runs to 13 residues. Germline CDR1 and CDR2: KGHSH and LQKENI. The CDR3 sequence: CASSPSGTDTQYF. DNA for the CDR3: TGTGCCAGCTCACCCTCAGGGACAGATACGCAGTATTTT.

CDR3 loop: CASSYGGWGNTIYF. CDR3 DNA: TGTGCCAGCAGTTACGGAGGGTGGGGAAACACCATATATTTT. This chain connects TRBV6-5 to TRBJ1-3; D is ambiguous. Trimming shortened V by 2 bases and J by 4 bases, and 9 bases separated the two germline ends. The germline V gene encodes CDR1 MNHEY and CDR2 SVGAGI. The CDR3 is 14 amino acids.

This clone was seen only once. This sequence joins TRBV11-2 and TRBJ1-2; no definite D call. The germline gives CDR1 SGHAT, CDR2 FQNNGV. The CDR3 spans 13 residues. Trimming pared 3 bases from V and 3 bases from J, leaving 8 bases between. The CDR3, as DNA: TGTGCCAGCAGCTTTGAATTAGACTATGGCTACACCTTC. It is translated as CASSFELDYGYTF.

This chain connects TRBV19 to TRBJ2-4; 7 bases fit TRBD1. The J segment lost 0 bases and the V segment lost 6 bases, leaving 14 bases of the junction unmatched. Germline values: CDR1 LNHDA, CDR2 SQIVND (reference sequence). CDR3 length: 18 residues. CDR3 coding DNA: TGTGCCAGTAGCCTCGGGACAGCAAATACCCTAGCCAAAAACATTCAGTACTTC. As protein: CASSLGTANTLAKNIQYF.